Below, 12 T cell receptor beta chains from the same sample are listed, as sequenced in a study of T cell responses to AZD1222 COVID-19 vaccine. Generated by immunoSEQ multiplex PCR, the TCRdb table keeps only in-frame clones and is missing some. Of 170,000 or so clones detected, just over 90% appear once; the ten largest clones hold about 3%. This specimen consisted of peripheral blood, obtained on day 0 of AZD1222 vaccination. Receptors originate from an adult in good health.

The chain is built from TRBV19 and TRBJ1-1, with D unclear. CDR1 is LNHDA and CDR2 is SQIVND in the germline V gene (reference sequence). V was pared by 6 bases and J by 3 bases, with 11 bases between. The CDR3 contains 13 residues. The CDR3 loop reads CASSQDEYTEAFF. CDR3 bases: TGTGCCAGTAGCCAGGACGAATACACTGAAGCTTTCTTT.

The chain joins TRBV5-8 to TRBJ1-6; TRBD1 might be the D (5 bases). V shed 3 bases and J shed 8 bases, with 18 bases lying between them. The CDR3 totals 16 residues. Germline CDR1 and CDR2: SGHTS and YDEGEE. The CDR3 DNA sequence: TGTGCCAGCAGCTCTCCGGGACTAGGGAGGGATTCACCCCTCCACTTT. Its translation: CASSSPGLGRDSPLHF.

The CDR3 nucleotides are TGTGCCAGCAGCTCTCTAGCGACCGGGGAGCTGTTTTTT. Its protein product is CASSSLATGELFF. The V and J genes are TRBV5-6 and TRBJ2-2; D may be TRBD2 (6 bases). V lost 3 bases, J lost 5 bases, and 8 bases lay in between. This CDR3 region has 13 residues. Germline V gene lookup returns CDR1 SGHDT and CDR2 YYEEEE.

This chain uses TRBV6-2 or TRBV6-3 with TRBJ1-2, with 9 bases that match TRBD1. The CDR3 contains 14 residues. Per germline, CDR1 MNHEY and CDR2 SVGEGT. Trimming at V came to 5 bases and at J to 8 bases, leaving 9 bases not matched to a gene. The CDR3 protein is CASSQDRGSRGYTF. DNA for the CDR3: TGTGCCAGCAGTCAGGACAGGGGTTCTCGGGGCTACACCTTC.

The J gene is TRBJ1-1, the V gene TRBV5-1, with TRBD1 identical over 8 bases. The V gene end was trimmed by 4 bases and the J gene end by 6 bases; junction bases not matched to a gene: 11. CDR1 and CDR2 from the germline V gene are SGHRS and YFSETQ. The CDR3 covers 15 residues. In nucleotides, the CDR3 is TGCGCCAGCAGCAAGGGGACAGGCCCGAGGCCTGAAGCTTTCTTT. Translated, it gives CASSKGTGPRPEAFF. Based on the CDR3 plus reference TRBV5-1 and TRBJ1-1, the full variable domain is KAGVTQTPRYLIKTRGQQVTLSCSPISGHRSVSWYQQTPGQGLQFLFEYFSETQRNKGNFPGRFSGRQFSNSRSEMNVSTLELGDSALYLCASSKGTGPRPEAFFGQGTRLTVV.

The V and J genes are TRBV7-3 and TRBJ1-2, with D tentatively TRBD1 (6 bases). The CDR3 has 15 residues. The germline V and J ends were trimmed by 2 bases and 3 bases, with 13 bases remaining between them. Germline assignment: CDR1 SGHTA and CDR2 FQGTGA. The CDR3 loop reads CASSLYGRGDYGYTF. As DNA, the CDR3 is TGTGCCAGCAGCTTATACGGCAGGGGTGACTATGGCTACACCTTC.

The chain links TRBV11-3 to TRBJ2-1; the D gene is possibly TRBD1 (5 bases). CDR1 and CDR2 (germline): SGHNT, YENEEA. This CDR3 region has 13 residues. V lost 0 bases and J 10 bases, leaving 10 bases between the germline ends. As DNA, the CDR3 is TGTGCCAGCAGCTTAGATGGGGCTGGGGAGCAGTTCTTC. Translated: CASSLDGAGEQFF.

This chain joins TRBV30 and TRBJ1-5; D is undetermined. The germline V gene encodes CDR1 GTSNPN and CDR2 SVGIG (reference sequence). V lost 5 bases and J 0 bases, leaving 8 bases between the germline ends. CDR3 length: 13 residues. CDR3 sequence (DNA): TGTGCCTGGGGGAGGGATAGCAATCAGCCCCAGCATTTT. Its translation is CAWGRDSNQPQHF.

The J gene is TRBJ2-3, the V gene TRBV6-5; D may be TRBD2 (7 bases). Trimming left V 4 bases short and J 4 bases short, with 15 bases between. The CDR3 is 15 amino acids. Looked up from germline, CDR1 is MNHEY and CDR2 is SVGAGI. CDR3 protein: CASSSWGGAADTQYF. DNA of the CDR3: TGTGCCAGCAGTTCCTGGGGGGGGGCAGCAGATACGCAGTATTTT.

The chain couples TRBV20-1 to TRBJ2-1; D perhaps matches TRBD1 (5 bases). Germline V gives CDR1 DFQATT, CDR2 SNEGSKA (reference sequence). V dropped 3 bases and J dropped 2 bases, with 8 bases sitting between them. CDR3 length: 13 amino acids. CDR3 loop: CSASDSPYNEQFF. Written as DNA, the CDR3 is TGCAGTGCTAGTGACAGCCCCTACAATGAGCAGTTCTTC.

DNA of the CDR3: TGTGCCAGCAGTTACCTTGGGTCCCAAAACTATGGCTACACCTTC. This encodes CASSYLGSQNYGYTF. The chain uses TRBV6-2 or TRBV6-3 and TRBJ1-2; no clear D gene. Germline CDR1 MNHEY, CDR2 SVGEGT. The ends were cut back, 2 bases at V and 2 bases at J, with 12 bases in the middle. The CDR3 spans 15 residues.

The V and J genes are TRBV9 and TRBJ2-2, with D unresolved. The CDR3 is 15 residues long. In germline, CDR1 is SGDLS, CDR2 YYNGEE. V was clipped by 4 bases and J by 7 bases, with 17 bases between them. The DNA for the CDR3 is TGTGCCAGCAGCCCAGATATGATACAGCTCGGGGAGCTGTTTTTT. Residues: CASSPDMIQLGELFF.